This TCR beta chain was sequenced during a study of blood T cells in healthy people across ages. CDR3 length equals 13 residues. Germline-derived CDR1 and CDR2 are SQVTM and ANQGSEA. Deletions cut 7 bases from V and 7 bases from J, with 20 bases between. A second PCR, run for about 7 to 11 cycles, used a sample-barcoded 5' primer plus a J-beta primer mix. From the 5' RACE reads, TCRdb called clonotypes with MiXCR, one entry per CDR3 protein. The data hold some 780,000 distinct CDR3 sequences, with approximately 60% observed a single time. The sequenced sample consisted of blood. This chain joins TRBV29-1 and TRBJ2-7; tentatively, D is TRBD1 (5 bases). This receptor was obtained from a man aged 35-49 years in good health. DNA of the CDR3: TGCAGCGCGTTAGGCAGGGTGGTCTTTGAGCAGTACTTC. Protein: CSALGRVVFEQYF.